The 23 T cell receptor beta chains below come from one sample, sequenced in a study of CD8+ T cells in alopecia areata. The authors extracted RNA and reverse transcribed it into cDNA as the sequencing template. TCRdb's copy holds only in-frame clones and misses some; the assay was immunoSEQ multiplex PCR. The sample carries 25,000 to 35,000 clones, 62% recorded once. Sequencing was done on a sample of NKG2D-high CD8+ T cells sorted from blood. The receptor source for this set is a human donor with alopecia areata.

This clone was detected only once. This chain links TRBV27 with TRBJ2-5, with a possible D match to TRBD1 (6 bases). The CDR3 covers 16 residues. Trimming removed 9 bases from V and 2 bases from J, with 22 bases in between. CDR1 is MNHEY, CDR2 SMNVEV, per germline (reference sequence). The CDR3 protein is CASKQQGLSGQETQYF. Written as DNA, the CDR3 is TGTGCCAGTAAACAACAGGGTCTGAGTGGGCAAGAGACCCAGTACTTC.

The sample holds a few counts of this clone. The rearrangement uses TRBV28 and TRBJ2-2, with D maybe TRBD2 (6 bases). There are 17 residues in the CDR3. The germline V gene has CDR1 MDHEN and CDR2 SYDVKM. The V end lost 2 bases, the J end lost 4 bases, and 17 bases lay between the germline ends. The CDR3, as DNA: TGTGCCAGCAGTTTAGTACCGCGGGGTCTTTCCACCGGGGAGCTGTTTTTT. Its translation: CASSLVPRGLSTGELFF.

This clone was picked up a small number of times. The chain has TRBV30 and TRBJ2-2; 8 bases are shared with TRBD2. Germline assignment: CDR1 GTSNPN and CDR2 SVGIG (reference sequence). The CDR3 is made up of 14 amino acids. Unmatched junction bases numbered 7, after V lost 3 bases and J lost 7 bases. CDR3 sequence reads: CAWRLAGLGGELFF. The CDR3 bases are TGTGCCTGGAGGCTAGCGGGTTTAGGCGGGGAGCTGTTTTTT. Supplemented by reference TRBV30 and TRBJ2-2, the full variable domain reads SQTIHQWPATLVQPVGSPLSLECTVEGTSNPNLYWYRQAAGRGLQLLFYSVGIGQISSEVPQNLSASRPQDRQFILSSKKLLLSDSGFYLCAWRLAGLGGELFFGEGSRLTVL.

V is TRBV20-1 and J is TRBJ2-7; no reliable D call. The CDR3 has 11 residues. CDR1 DFQATT and CDR2 SNEGSKA come from the germline V gene (reference sequence). Trimming left V 1 base short and J 7 bases short, with 8 bases between. CDR3 in DNA: TGCAGTGCTAGAGGCCTTCGGGAGCAGTACTTC. Its translation is CSARGLREQYF.

This clone was seen only once. J is TRBJ1-3 and V is TRBV5-1; no clear D. This CDR3 contains 15 residues. Germline CDR1 SGHRS, CDR2 YFSETQ. Trimming pared 5 bases from V and 0 bases from J, leaving 12 bases between. For the CDR3, the DNA is TGCGCCAGCAGTACGGACGGTAGCTCTGGAAACACCATATATTTT. It encodes CASSTDGSSGNTIYF.

This clone has just one count. This chain connects TRBV5-4 to TRBJ2-7, with 7 bases identical to TRBD2. The V gene end was trimmed by 1 base and the J gene end by 3 bases; junction bases not matched to a gene: 7. Germline V gene lookup returns CDR1 SGHNT and CDR2 YYREEE (reference sequence). The CDR3 is made up of 15 amino acids. CDR3 nucleotides: TGTGCCAGCAGCTTGAGGGGCGGGAGAAACTACGAGCAGTACTTC. It is translated as CASSLRGGRNYEQYF. The variable domain in full, with the rest retrieved from reference TRBV5-4 and TRBJ2-7, is ETGVTQSPTHLIKTRGQQVTLRCSSQSGHNTVSWYQQALGQGPQFIFQYYREEENGRGNFPPRFSGLQFPNYSSELNVNALELDDSALYLCASSLRGGRNYEQYFGPGTRLTVT.

The rearrangement uses TRBV15 and TRBJ2-1; 12 positions match TRBD2. CDR3 length equals 18 residues. V was pared by 0 bases and J by 8 bases, with 11 bases of the junction left unmatched. CDR1 LNHNV and CDR2 YYDKDF come from the germline V gene (reference sequence). The CDR3 sequence is CATSRDPMTSGGKDEQFF. The CDR3 DNA follows: TGTGCCACCAGCAGAGATCCCATGACTAGCGGGGGCAAGGATGAGCAGTTCTTC.

The rearrangement uses TRBV7-9 and TRBJ1-2, with D perhaps TRBD1 (5 bases). The CDR3 extends over 15 amino acids. Per germline, CDR1 SEHNR and CDR2 FQNEAQ (reference sequence). V shed 1 base and J shed 4 bases, with 13 bases lying between them. For the CDR3, the DNA is TGTGCCAGCAGCTTAGTGGGACGGGCCTTCTATGGCTACACCTTC. The encoded protein is CASSLVGRAFYGYTF.

CDR3 sequence reads: CAWSGGLDGYTF. DNA of the CDR3: TGTGCCTGGAGTGGGGGTTTGGATGGCTACACCTTC. The rearrangement uses TRBV30 and TRBJ1-2; D remains unclear. Germline loops: CDR1 GTSNPN, CDR2 SVGIG (reference sequence). The CDR3 is 12 residues long. V lost 1 base, J lost 6 bases, and 9 bases lay in between.

The chain employs TRBV5-1 and TRBJ1-2; TRBD1 might be the D (5 bases). V shed 8 bases and J shed 9 bases, with 14 bases lying between them. CDR1 SGHRS and CDR2 YFSETQ come from the germline V gene. The CDR3 runs 11 residues. CDR3 region: CASGTDISYTF. DNA for the CDR3: TGCGCCAGTGGGACGGACATCAGCTACACCTTC. The complete variable domain, with remaining parts taken from reference TRBV5-1 and TRBJ1-2, reads KAGVTQTPRYLIKTRGQQVTLSCSPISGHRSVSWYQQTPGQGLQFLFEYFSETQRNKGNFPGRFSGRQFSNSRSEMNVSTLELGDSALYLCASGTDISYTFGSGTRLTVV.

The V call is TRBV5-6, the J call TRBJ2-1; D ambiguous. There are 13 residues in the CDR3. V was trimmed by 4 bases and J by 6 bases, leaving 11 bases between them. The germline V gene encodes CDR1 SGHDT and CDR2 YYEEEE. This CDR3 is CASSVTELNEQFF. The CDR3, as DNA: TGTGCCAGCAGCGTCACAGAACTCAATGAGCAGTTCTTC.

The rearrangement links TRBV7-2 to TRBJ2-4, with 10 positions matching TRBD1. V was clipped by 5 bases and J by 7 bases; unmatched bases: 8. This CDR3 has 15 amino acids. Germline CDR1 SGHTA, CDR2 FQGNSA. This chain's CDR3 is CASSEQGQGMNIQYF. DNA for the CDR3: TGTGCCAGCAGCGAACAGGGACAGGGGATGAACATTCAGTACTTC.

This chain joins TRBV9 and TRBJ2-2, with TRBD1 as a possible D gene (5 bases). Germline-derived CDR1 and CDR2 are SGDLS and YYNGEE. This CDR3 has 17 residues. V dropped 4 bases and J dropped 5 bases, with 21 bases sitting between them. Here the CDR3 reads CASSHSRVRSETGELFF. The CDR3 DNA sequence: TGTGCCAGCAGCCATTCCAGGGTGCGGTCTGAAACCGGGGAGCTGTTTTTT.

The genes are TRBV5-1 and TRBJ1-1; no clear D gene. V was shortened by 2 bases and J by 2 bases, with 7 bases between the two germline ends. This CDR3 is 13 amino acids long. The V gene's germline CDR1 is SGHRS and CDR2 YFSETQ. The CDR3 DNA sequence: TGCGCCAGCAGCTTAAATACAAACACTGAAGCTTTCTTT. Protein: CASSLNTNTEAFF.

V and J are TRBV5-1 and TRBJ2-7; TRBD1 agrees at 9 bases. The CDR3 length is 15 residues. CDR1 is SGHRS, CDR2 YFSETQ, per germline. With V trimmed by 5 bases and J by 2 bases, 8 bases remained unmatched. The CDR3 DNA follows: TGCGCCAGCAGACCGGGACAGGGTATAGCCTACGAGCAGTACTTC. Translated: CASRPGQGIAYEQYF.

This sequence joins TRBV25-1 and TRBJ1-2; 7 bases are a match to TRBD1. The CDR3 extends over 14 amino acids. Germline V CDR1 and CDR2: MGHDK, SYGVNS. Germline trimming cut 4 bases from V and 4 bases from J; bases unmatched to any gene: 6. The CDR3 sequence: CASSAGGVSYGYTF. The CDR3 DNA reads TGTGCCAGCAGTGCAGGGGGTGTGAGCTATGGCTACACCTTC.

This clone has a handful of counts. The rearrangement links TRBV7-9 to TRBJ2-3, with 7 bases identical to TRBD1. V was clipped by 6 bases and J by 0 bases; unmatched bases: 6. The CDR3 length is 15 residues. Germline CDR1 and CDR2: SEHNR and FQNEAQ (reference sequence). The CDR3 spells CASSHRGQSTDTQYF. The DNA for the CDR3 is TGTGCCAGCAGTCATCGGGGACAGAGCACAGATACGCAGTATTTT.

The chain carries TRBV28 and TRBJ2-7, with 9 bases lining up with TRBD1. The CDR3 contains 14 residues. From germline, CDR1 is MDHEN and CDR2 SYDVKM. The trim removed 5 bases at V and 5 bases at J, leaving 7 bases unmatched. The CDR3 sequence is CASSPRGQGDEQYF. The CDR3 DNA sequence: TGTGCCAGCAGTCCGCGGGGACAGGGCGACGAGCAGTACTTC.

CDR3 in DNA: TGCGCCAGCAGCCAAGTGGGGATCCACGAGCAGTACTTC. This sequence encodes CASSQVGIHEQYF. The genes are TRBV4-1 and TRBJ2-7; D is undetermined. Trimming removed 1 base at V and 5 bases at J, with 9 bases between. The CDR3 totals 13 residues. Germline assignment: CDR1 MGHRA and CDR2 YSYEKL.

The V and J genes are TRBV9 and TRBJ2-7, with D tentatively TRBD1 (6 bases). The V end lost 3 bases, the J end lost 5 bases, and 12 bases lay between the germline ends. CDR1 and CDR2 from the germline V gene are SGDLS and YYNGEE. The CDR3 has 13 residues. In nucleotides, the CDR3 is TGTGCCAGCAGCGCCGGGACAATGGACGAGCAGTACTTC. It specifies CASSAGTMDEQYF.

The J gene is TRBJ2-2, the V gene TRBV4-1, with 9 positions matching TRBD2. The germline V gene has CDR1 MGHRA and CDR2 YSYEKL. The V segment lost 5 bases and the J segment 7 bases; nucleotides outside the gene matches: 11. The CDR3 is 16 amino acids. CDR3 amino acids: CASSWVAGGPYGELFF. Written as DNA, the CDR3 is TGCGCCAGCAGCTGGGTGGCGGGGGGGCCTTACGGGGAGCTGTTTTTT.

V is TRBV4-1 and J is TRBJ1-5; D might be TRBD1 (6 bases). CDR1 MGHRA and CDR2 YSYEKL come from the germline V gene. The CDR3 is 16 amino acids. With 1 base removed from V and 3 bases from J, the gap between germline ends came to 13 bases. CDR3 sequence (DNA): TGCGCCAGCAGCCAAGTTAGGGGGGCTGACAATCAGCCCCAGCATTTT. Protein product: CASSQVRGADNQPQHF.

This clone appeared a few times. V and J are TRBV19 and TRBJ1-1; no firm D call. Trimming took off 5 bases at V and 2 bases at J, with 15 bases between the two ends. CDR1 and CDR2 (germline): LNHDA, SQIVND (reference sequence). The CDR3 has 15 residues. The CDR3 bases are TGTGCCAGTAGTTTCTCCGGTTTAGGAAACACTGAAGCTTTCTTT. It is translated as CASSFSGLGNTEAFF.